This TCR beta chain originates from a study of cytotoxic CD8 clonotypes in ibrutinib-treated CLL. Study summary: Patient counts were about 12 relapsed/refractory, roughly 15 treatment-naive and some 17 IGHV unmutated. Samples averaged approximately 260,000 productive templates and tens of thousands of productive rearrangements. The study's findings and limits: While tracking circulating CD8+ T-cell counts, baseline clonality exceeded that of age-matched healthy donors.

The intended depth for sequencing was 1 in 200,000 to 1 in 1 million T cells. TCRdb keeps only in-frame clones here, not all; method: immunoSEQ multiplex PCR. The profile shows about 120,000 clones, roughly 60% of them singletons. Germline CDR1 is SGHRS and CDR2 is YFSETQ. Germline trimming cut 5 bases from V and 3 bases from J; bases unmatched to any gene: 5. The CDR3 loop spans 13 amino acids. A single count supports this clone. The antigen is not known. Sample: PBMCs, taken after 24 months of ibrutinib treatment. The chain combines TRBV5-1 with TRBJ2-7; 7 positions match TRBD1. The receptor's source is a human donor with chronic lymphocytic leukemia. The CDR3 sequence is CASSSDRVYEQYF. Here the CDR3 DNA reads TGCGCCAGCAGTTCCGACAGGGTCTACGAGCAGTACTTC.